The 2 T cell receptor beta chains below were found in one sample sequenced in a study of T cell responses to AZD1222 COVID-19 vaccine. Generated by immunoSEQ multiplex PCR, the TCRdb table keeps only in-frame clones and is missing some. This sample yields about 95,000 clones, of which about 88% are seen a single time; roughly 3.7% belongs to the top ten. The source was peripheral blood, collected on day 0 of AZD1222 vaccination. These receptors were taken from an adult in good health.

The chain couples TRBV25-1 to TRBJ1-1; a possible D gene is TRBD1 (5 bases). The CDR3 is made up of 13 amino acids. Trimming removed 3 bases from V and 6 bases from J, with 11 bases in between. The germline gives CDR1 MGHDK, CDR2 SYGVNS. The CDR3: CASSDWRGAEAFF. The CDR3, as DNA: TGTGCCAGCAGTGATTGGAGGGGCGCTGAAGCTTTCTTT.

This clone was seen just once. This rearrangement joins TRBV5-4 to TRBJ1-2; D is possibly TRBD1 (6 bases). This CDR3 spans 16 amino acids. Trimming cost V 5 bases and J 4 bases, with 21 bases left between them. Per germline, CDR1 SGHNT and CDR2 YYREEE (reference sequence). The CDR3 spells CASRAYVGGGGYGYTF. The CDR3 nucleotides are TGTGCCAGCAGAGCTTATGTTGGGGGCGGGGGCTATGGCTACACCTTC.